Below are 14 T cell receptor beta chains sequenced from a single sample in a study of blood T cell repertoires in COVID-19. The assay was immunoSEQ multiplex PCR, and TCRdb's table has in-frame clones only and misses some. This table holds fewer than 200,000 clones, less than 85% found once. Sample: peripheral blood. Receptors were obtained from a human donor in a cohort sampled during active COVID-19.

The chain employs TRBV12-2 and TRBJ2-3; the DNA was not used to check the table's D call, TRBD2. TRBV12-2 corresponds to a pseudogene. CDR3 length: 20 residues. CDR3 nucleotide sequence: TGTGCAAGTCGCTTTCAGTACGGCGTGGATGAGCGGGGGATCACAGATACGCAGTATTTT. Its translation is CASRFQYGVDERGITDTQYF.

This clone was counted once. Compared with germline, one end of the junction differs, possibly owing to a read error. The rearrangement links TRBV5-1 to TRBJ2-3, with 9 bases aligning to TRBD1. The CDR3 runs to 13 residues. Germline assignment: CDR1 SGHRS and CDR2 YFSETQ. Written as DNA, the CDR3 is TGCGCCAGCAGCTCCCGCCCGGGACAGGGCACCGATTTT. It translates to CASSSRPGQGTDF.

This clone was seen a single time. CDR3 DNA: TGCGCCAGCAGCTTGGCCTTTAGCGGGGGAACCAAAAACATTCAGTACTTC. Amino acid sequence: CASSLAFSGGTKNIQYF. The genes are TRBV5-1 and TRBJ2-4, with 9 positions matching TRBD2. The CDR3 is 17 amino acids. V was pared by 0 bases and J by 2 bases, with 6 bases of the junction left unmatched. In germline, CDR1 is SGHRS, CDR2 YFSETQ.

This chain connects TRBV6-4 to TRBJ1-5; the match to TRBD1 covers 10 bases. Germline V gene sequence: CDR1 MRHNA, CDR2 SNTAGT. The CDR3 has 13 amino acids. The CDR3 loop is CAQGTGENQPQHF. The CDR3 DNA reads as TGTGCTCAAGGGACAGGGGAGAATCAGCCCCAGCATTTT.

This sequence joins TRBV13 and TRBJ2-1, with a possible D match to TRBD1 (7 bases). The CDR3 loop spans 21 amino acids. CDR1 is PRHDT, CDR2 FYEKMQ, per germline (reference sequence). With 5 bases removed from V and 1 base from J, the gap between germline ends came to 30 bases. CDR3 loop: CASSRLRGTVNRGGSYNEQFF. In DNA, the CDR3 is TGTGCCAGCAGCAGACTTCGGGGGACAGTTAACCGGGGAGGATCCTACAATGAGCAGTTCTTC.

CDR3 sequence (DNA): TGTGCCAGCAGTTCGGTCGGGTTTACTAGCGGCACAGATACGCAGTATTTT. Encoded protein: CASSSVGFTSGTDTQYF. The chain employs TRBV27 and TRBJ2-3; TRBD2 agrees at 7 bases. Trimming took 4 bases from V and 1 from J; bases not matched to a gene: 11. Per the germline V gene, CDR1 is MNHEY and CDR2 is SMNVEV (reference sequence). CDR3 length: 17 amino acids.

This clone occurred a few times. The rearrangement uses TRBV2 and TRBJ1-4; D is uncertain. CDR1 and CDR2 from the germline V gene are SNHLY and FYNNEI. The CDR3 is 14 residues long. V was pared by 6 bases and J by 5 bases, with 13 bases between. The CDR3 sequence: CASRAGSQNEKLFF. DNA of the CDR3: TGTGCCAGCAGAGCAGGATCCCAGAATGAAAAACTGTTTTTT.

The V gene is TRBV7-9, the J gene TRBJ2-1; tentative D call: TRBD1 (6 bases). This CDR3 is built from 18 residues. From germline, CDR1 is SEHNR and CDR2 FQNEAQ (reference sequence). V was shortened by 4 bases and J by 2 bases, with 21 bases between the two germline ends. CDR3 DNA sequence: TGTGCCAGCAGCTCCCCGGGGCAGGGCGAGGGGGCCTACAATGAGCAGTTCTTC. It codes for CASSSPGQGEGAYNEQFF.

The chain uses TRBV19 and TRBJ1-2; 8 bases line up with TRBD1. Germline CDR1 and CDR2: LNHDA and SQIVND (reference sequence). This CDR3 comprises 16 residues. V lost 5 bases, J lost 2 bases, and 10 bases stayed unmatched. The CDR3 is CASSPRTGRPNYGYTF. The DNA of the CDR3 is TGTGCCAGTAGTCCAAGGACAGGGCGCCCCAACTATGGCTACACCTTC.

This clone occurred once. This chain links TRBV19 with TRBJ1-5, with no clear D. The CDR3 runs 13 residues. The V end lost 5 bases, the J end lost 7 bases, and 12 bases lay between the germline ends. CDR1 and CDR2 from the germline V gene are LNHDA and SQIVND (reference sequence). Here the CDR3 DNA reads TGTGCCAGTAGTTTATCACGGGAACAGCCCCAGCATTTT. This translates into CASSLSREQPQHF.

This chain joins TRBV5-1 and TRBJ1-6; D may be TRBD1 (6 bases). CDR3 length: 15 residues. The germline V gene has CDR1 SGHRS and CDR2 YFSETQ. V was trimmed by 2 bases and J by 7 bases, leaving 13 bases between them. The chain's CDR3 is CASSFGGGNNSPLHF. DNA of the CDR3: TGCGCCAGCAGCTTTGGGGGGGGCAACAATTCACCCCTCCACTTT.

This chain connects TRBV9 to TRBJ2-2; TRBD2 is a possible D gene (5 bases). Germline assignment: CDR1 SGDLS and CDR2 YYNGEE. The CDR3 is 16 amino acids. V dropped 4 bases and J dropped 4 bases, with 17 bases sitting between them. Written as DNA, the CDR3 is TGTGCCAGCAGCACTCGGACGGACTCACCCACCGGGGAGCTGTTTTTT. Protein sequence: CASSTRTDSPTGELFF.

The chain carries TRBV2 and TRBJ2-1; 11 bases match TRBD2. The CDR3 runs 15 residues. Germline trimming cut 3 bases from V and 4 bases from J; bases unmatched to any gene: 2. Germline-derived CDR1 and CDR2 are SNHLY and FYNNEI. The CDR3 here is CASSDLAGGYNEQFF. The CDR3 nucleotides read TGTGCCAGCAGTGATCTAGCGGGGGGTTACAATGAGCAGTTCTTC.

This clone has only one observation. V is TRBV28 and J is TRBJ1-2; a possible D gene is TRBD1 (5 bases). Germline CDR1 reads MDHEN; CDR2 reads SYDVKM. The CDR3 contains 16 residues. Between the trimmed V and J ends, which lost 7 bases and 4 bases, there was a span of 22 bases. As DNA, the CDR3 is TGTGCCAGCACTAAAAGGGCAGGGCACTCCAGCTATGGCTACACCTTC. The encoded protein is CASTKRAGHSSYGYTF.